A selection of T cell receptor beta chains follows, all from one sample in a study of shared clonotypes between healthy human individuals. The protocol was immunoSEQ multiplex PCR, while the TCRdb copy is restricted to in-frame clones and leaves out a portion. The table lists around 480,000 clones, around 79% of them singletons, with roughly an eighth in the top ten. Material for sequencing was PBMCs. The source is a woman aged 35 to 49 in good health. Some clones in this sample may be carry-over from other donors' samples. Each CDR3 is given with its conserved first and last residue. A D gene is named only where the DNA matches it firmly. Clone size is shown for a subset of rows, as once, few, many or a class of expanded clone.

V	size	D	J	CDR3	DNA
TRBV7-2	NA	TRBD2	TRBJ2-5	CASSRTSGSSETQYF	TGTGCCAGCAGCCGGACTAGCGGGAGTTCAGAGACCCAGTACTTC
TRBV14	NA	NA	TRBJ2-7	CASSRDGESSYEQYF	TGTGCCAGCAGCCGGGATGGAGAGTCCTCCTACGAGCAGTACTTC
TRBV29-1	once	NA	TRBJ2-7	CSVVGSYEQYF	TGCAGCGTTGTTGGGTCCTACGAGCAGTACTTC
TRBV5-1	NA	NA	TRBJ2-7	CASRAETNGEQYF	TGCGCCAGCAGAGCTGAGACCAACGGGGAGCAGTACTTC
TRBV21-1	many	NA	TRBJ2-1	CASSNRGANEQFF	TGTGCCAGCAGCAATAGGGGGGCCAATGAGCAGTTCTTC
TRBV6-1	NA	NA	TRBJ2-7	CASNPTAVSYEQYF	TGTGCCAGCAACCCGACTGCGGTCTCCTACGAGCAGTACTTC
TRBV15	NA	TRBD1	TRBJ2-7	CATSHRDRGYEQYF	TGTGCCACCAGCCACCGGGACAGGGGGTACGAGCAGTACTTC
TRBV5-1	few	NA	TRBJ2-7	CASSDGQGLLEQYF	TGCGCCAGCAGCGACGGACAGGGACTACTAGAGCAGTACTTC
TRBV7-8	few	TRBD2	TRBJ2-1	CASLLLSGRGNEQFF	TGTGCCAGCCTACTCCTAAGCGGGAGGGGGAACGAGCAGTTCTTC
TRBV4-1	once	TRBD2	TRBJ2-7	CASSPPGLATSYEQYF	TGCGCCAGCAGCCCCCCGGGACTAGCGACCTCCTACGAGCAGTACTTC
TRBV10-3	NA	TRBD1	TRBJ1-1	CAIRPTGRLGEAFF	TGTGCCATCAGGCCGACAGGGAGACTGGGTGAAGCTTTCTTT
TRBV4-1	NA	NA	TRBJ1-2	CASSHPTGGVWGYTF	TGCGCCAGCAGCCATCCGACAGGTGGGGTTTGGGGCTACACCTTC
TRBV27	NA	TRBD2	TRBJ2-7	CASSLGGSYEQYF	TGTGCCAGCAGTTTGGGGGGGTCCTACGAGCAGTACTTC
TRBV7-9	NA	TRBD2	TRBJ2-7	CASSLALAGYEQYF	TGTGCCAGCAGCTTAGCTTTAGCGGGCTACGAGCAGTACTTC
TRBV7-9	NA	NA	TRBJ2-1	CASSLDTSYNEQFF	TGTGCCAGCAGCTTAGACACATCCTACAATGAGCAGTTCTTC
TRBV28	NA	NA	TRBJ1-1	CASSLPGTEAFF	TGTGCCAGCAGCTTACCGGGCACTGAAGCTTTCTTT
TRBV5-6	few	NA	TRBJ1-2	CASSLEGLSYGYTF	TGTGCCAGCAGCTTGGAGGGACTGTCCTATGGCTACACCTTC
TRBV7-3	few	NA	TRBJ1-1	CASSTTGLNTEAFF	TGTGCCAGCAGCACCACAGGGCTGAACACTGAAGCTTTCTTT
TRBV15	NA	NA	TRBJ1-4	CATSRAARSTNEKLFF	TGTGCCACCAGCAGGGCCGCGCGTTCAACTAATGAAAAACTGTTTTTT
TRBV11-2	once	TRBD2	TRBJ2-7	CASSLISRSGRYEQYF	TGTGCCAGCAGCTTAATCTCCCGTAGCGGGAGATACGAGCAGTACTTC
TRBV9	NA	NA	TRBJ1-3	CASSPRGPSGNTIYF	TGTGCCAGCAGCCCCAGGGGACCCTCTGGAAACACCATATATTTT
TRBV4-1	few	NA	TRBJ1-4	CASSQALATNEKLFF	TGCGCCAGCAGCCAAGCGTTAGCAACTAATGAAAAACTGTTTTTT
TRBV15	once	NA	TRBJ2-7	CATSRQRSEQYF	TGTGCCACCAGCAGACAAAGAAGCGAGCAGTACTTC
TRBV19	few	TRBD2	TRBJ2-7	CASSTSGRTSYEQYF	TGTGCCAGTAGCACTAGCGGGAGGACGTCCTACGAGCAGTACTTC
TRBV6-6	NA	NA	TRBJ2-5	CASSSTGRTQYF	TGTGCCAGCAGCTCGACAGGCAGGACCCAGTACTTC
TRBV19	NA	TRBD1	TRBJ2-7	CASSIADREYYEQYF	TGTGCCAGTAGTATAGCTGACAGGGAGTACTACGAGCAGTACTTC
TRBV30	NA	TRBD2	TRBJ2-1	CAWTHRGGREQFF	TGTGCCTGGACTCACCGGGGGGGACGGGAGCAGTTCTTC
TRBV28	NA	NA	TRBJ1-5	CASSALGGGQPQHF	TGTGCCAGCAGCGCCCTAGGTGGGGGTCAGCCCCAGCATTTT
TRBV7-9	NA	TRBD2	TRBJ2-7	CASSFGSWGGSHEQYF	TGTGCCAGCAGCTTCGGGTCCTGGGGCGGGAGCCACGAGCAGTACTTC
TRBV2	NA	NA	TRBJ2-5	CAGARDGETQYF	TGTGCCGGCGCCCGGGACGGAGAGACCCAGTACTTC
TRBV7-3	NA	TRBD2	TRBJ2-1	CASSLLGGSYNEQFF	TGTGCCAGCAGCTTATTGGGGGGGAGCTACAATGAGCAGTTCTTC
TRBV18	NA	NA	TRBJ1-4	CASSPDTNEKLFF	TGTGCCAGCTCACCAGACACTAATGAAAAACTGTTTTTT
TRBV6-1	NA	NA	TRBJ2-7	CASTERLEQYF	TGTGCCAGCACGGAAAGGTTAGAGCAGTACTTC
TRBV18	few	TRBD2	TRBJ2-7	CASHLEAGVGRRYF	TGTGCCAGCCACCTCGAAGCGGGAGTTGGACGTAGGTACTTC
TRBV10-3	NA	TRBD1	TRBJ2-1	CAISRQGGNEQFF	TGTGCCATCTCAAGACAGGGGGGCAATGAGCAGTTCTTC
TRBV11-2	once	TRBD2	TRBJ2-3	CASSLDSRLVLAGADTQYF	TGTGCCAGCAGCTTAGATAGTCGCCTTGTACTAGCGGGAGCAGATACGCAGTATTTT
TRBV5-4	NA	TRBD1	TRBJ1-4	CASSLDHRGRNEKLFF	TGTGCCAGCAGCTTGGACCACAGGGGACGTAATGAAAAACTGTTTTTT
TRBV5-1	few	TRBD1	TRBJ1-3	CASSSVMGTGSGNTIYF	TGCGCCAGCAGCTCGGTAATGGGGACAGGCTCTGGAAACACCATATATTTT
TRBV30	medium-sized	NA	TRBJ1-2	CAWSVGPSFYGYTF	TGTGCCTGGAGTGTCGGGCCTTCCTTCTATGGCTACACCTTC
TRBV7-2	NA	TRBD2	TRBJ2-2	CASSPAGRALTGELFF	TGTGCCAGCAGCCCCGCCGGGAGGGCCCTCACCGGGGAGCTGTTTTTT
TRBV5-1	NA	NA	TRBJ2-5	CASSLARLQETQYF	TGCGCCAGCAGCTTGGCCAGACTCCAAGAGACCCAGTACTTC
TRBV28	NA	NA	TRBJ2-5	CASSLRPWSSGGGRQKETQYF	TGTGCCAGCAGTTTAAGGCCTTGGAGCAGTGGGGGCGGCAGACAGAAAGAGACCCAGTACTTC
TRBV2	NA	NA	TRBJ2-1	CASSNAGSSYNEQFF	TGTGCCAGCAGTAACGCAGGTAGCTCCTACAATGAGCAGTTCTTC
TRBV14	NA	TRBD2	TRBJ2-1	CASSQGRLAGGRGNEQFF	TGTGCCAGCAGCCAAGGTCGCCTAGCGGGAGGTCGGGGCAATGAGCAGTTCTTC
TRBV28	NA	TRBD2	TRBJ2-1	CASSLTSGGPREPFF	TGTGCCAGCAGTTTGACTAGCGGGGGACCCCGAGAGCCGTTCTTC
TRBV18	NA	NA	TRBJ1-4	CASSPTNNEKLFF	TGTGCCAGCTCACCCACGAATAATGAAAAACTGTTTTTT
TRBV30	NA	NA	TRBJ1-2	CAWRRAGFANYGYTF	TGTGCCTGGAGAAGAGCAGGGTTTGCTAACTATGGCTACACCTTC
TRBV11-2	NA	NA	TRBJ1-1	CASSLALNTEAFF	TGTGCCAGCAGCTTAGCGCTGAACACTGAAGCTTTCTTT
TRBV5-1	NA	NA	TRBJ2-5	CASSSPAGIQETQYF	TGCGCCAGCAGCTCACCCGCGGGTATCCAAGAGACCCAGTACTTC
TRBV11-2	NA	NA	TRBJ2-7	CASSHPGTYEQYF	TGTGCCAGCAGCCACCCTGGGACCTACGAGCAGTACTTC
TRBV19	NA	TRBD2	TRBJ2-1	CASSIRTSGNHEQFF	TGTGCCAGTAGTATACGGACTAGCGGGAACCATGAGCAGTTCTTC